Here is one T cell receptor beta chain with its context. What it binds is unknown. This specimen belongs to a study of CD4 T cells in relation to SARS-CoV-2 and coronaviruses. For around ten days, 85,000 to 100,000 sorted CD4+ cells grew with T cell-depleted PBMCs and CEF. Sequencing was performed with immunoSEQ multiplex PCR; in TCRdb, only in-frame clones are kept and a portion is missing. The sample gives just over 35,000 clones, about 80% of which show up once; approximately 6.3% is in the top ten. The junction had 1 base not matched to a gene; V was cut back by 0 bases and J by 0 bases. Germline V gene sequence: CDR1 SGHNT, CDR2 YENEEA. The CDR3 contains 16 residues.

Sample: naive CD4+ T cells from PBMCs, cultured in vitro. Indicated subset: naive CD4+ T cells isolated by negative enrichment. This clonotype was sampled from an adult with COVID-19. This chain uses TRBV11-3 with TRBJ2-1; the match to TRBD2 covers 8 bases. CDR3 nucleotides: TGTGCCAGCAGCTTAGATGGGACTAGCTCCTACAATGAGCAGTTCTTC. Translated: CASSLDGTSSYNEQFF.